Listed here is a single T cell receptor (beta chain). Its antigen is currently unknown. The CDR3 is 15 amino acids. Per the germline V gene, CDR1 is SGHTA and CDR2 is FQGNSA. Trimming took 7 bases from V and 9 from J; bases not matched to a gene: 10. The sample comes from a study of cytomegalovirus exposure and HLA in healthy donors. The overall study: From 150 million to 200 million T cells, an earlier analysis saw approximately 110 million unique TCR beta sequences. Study results and limitations: There were 160 or so TCR beta chains listed as cytomegalovirus-associated. With later analysis, a missense DCLRE1C variant became linked to TCR beta V- and J-gene trimming.

Though probably carrying unrecorded immune exposures, donors were nominally healthy at sampling. The primer mix had 60 Vbeta and 13 Jbeta primers. The protocol was immunoSEQ multiplex PCR, while the TCRdb copy is restricted to in-frame clones and leaves out a portion. The sample includes about 160,000 clones, 70% to 85% of them seen just once. The chain uses TRBV7-2 and TRBJ1-6, with 9 bases aligning to TRBD1. What was sequenced was PBMCs. This receptor was identified in a young man in good health and CMV-seropositive. DNA for the CDR3: TGTGCCAGCACGAACACCGGGACAGGGCGTTCACCCCTCCACTTT. Protein sequence: CASTNTGTGRSPLHF.